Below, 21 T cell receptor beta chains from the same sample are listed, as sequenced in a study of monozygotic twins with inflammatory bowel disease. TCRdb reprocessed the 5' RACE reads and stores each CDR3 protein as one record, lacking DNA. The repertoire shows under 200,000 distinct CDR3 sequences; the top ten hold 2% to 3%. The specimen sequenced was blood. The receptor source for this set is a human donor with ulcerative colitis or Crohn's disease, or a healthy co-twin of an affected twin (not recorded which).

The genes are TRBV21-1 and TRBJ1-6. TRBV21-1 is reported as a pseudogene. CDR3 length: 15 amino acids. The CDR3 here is CASSKGAAVNSPLHF.

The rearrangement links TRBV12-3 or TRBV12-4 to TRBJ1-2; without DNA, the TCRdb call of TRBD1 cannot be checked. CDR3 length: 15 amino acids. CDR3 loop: CASSLGTGHNYGYTF.

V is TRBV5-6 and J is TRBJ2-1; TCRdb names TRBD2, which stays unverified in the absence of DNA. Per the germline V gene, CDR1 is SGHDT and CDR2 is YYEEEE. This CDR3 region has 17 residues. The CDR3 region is CASSLEDLDYSYNEQFF.

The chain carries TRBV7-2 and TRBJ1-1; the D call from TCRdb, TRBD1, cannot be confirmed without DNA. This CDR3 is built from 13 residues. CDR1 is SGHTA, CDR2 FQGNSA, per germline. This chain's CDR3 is CASSRDSITEAFF.

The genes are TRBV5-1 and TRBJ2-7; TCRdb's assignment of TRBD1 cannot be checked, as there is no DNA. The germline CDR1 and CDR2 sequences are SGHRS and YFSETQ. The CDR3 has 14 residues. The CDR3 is CASTNQGASYEQYF.

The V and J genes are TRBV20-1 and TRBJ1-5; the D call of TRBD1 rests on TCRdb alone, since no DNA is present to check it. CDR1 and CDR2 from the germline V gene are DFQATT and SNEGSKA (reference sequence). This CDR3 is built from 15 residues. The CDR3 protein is CSASLDGDLNQPQHF.

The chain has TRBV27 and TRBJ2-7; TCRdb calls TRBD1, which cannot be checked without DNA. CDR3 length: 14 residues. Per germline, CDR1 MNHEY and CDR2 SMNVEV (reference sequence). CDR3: CASSLDRAGYEQYF.

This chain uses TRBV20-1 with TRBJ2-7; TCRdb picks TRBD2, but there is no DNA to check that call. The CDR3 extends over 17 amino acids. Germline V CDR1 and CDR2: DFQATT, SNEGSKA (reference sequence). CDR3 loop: CSARDQLASGDSYEQYF.

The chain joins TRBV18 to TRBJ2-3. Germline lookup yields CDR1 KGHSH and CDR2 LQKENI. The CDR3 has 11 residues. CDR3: CASSPADTQYF.

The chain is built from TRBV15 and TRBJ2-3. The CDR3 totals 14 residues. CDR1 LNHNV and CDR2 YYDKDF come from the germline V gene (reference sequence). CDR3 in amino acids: CATSRADFTDTQYF.

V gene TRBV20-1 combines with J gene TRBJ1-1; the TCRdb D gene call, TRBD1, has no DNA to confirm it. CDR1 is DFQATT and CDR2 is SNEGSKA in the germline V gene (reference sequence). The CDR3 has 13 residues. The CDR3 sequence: CSVRQGRNTEAFF.

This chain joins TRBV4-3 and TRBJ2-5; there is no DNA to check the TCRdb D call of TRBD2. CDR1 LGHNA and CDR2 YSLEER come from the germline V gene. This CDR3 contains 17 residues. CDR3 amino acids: CASSQESSGRPKETQYF.

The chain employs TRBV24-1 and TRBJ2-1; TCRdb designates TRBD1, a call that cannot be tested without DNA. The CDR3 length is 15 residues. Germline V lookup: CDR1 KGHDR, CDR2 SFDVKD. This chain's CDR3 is CATSDDRDPLNLQFF.

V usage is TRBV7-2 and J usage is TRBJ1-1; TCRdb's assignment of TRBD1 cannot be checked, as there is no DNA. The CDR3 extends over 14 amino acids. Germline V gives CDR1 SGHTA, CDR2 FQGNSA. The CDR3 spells CASSWTSMNTEAFF.

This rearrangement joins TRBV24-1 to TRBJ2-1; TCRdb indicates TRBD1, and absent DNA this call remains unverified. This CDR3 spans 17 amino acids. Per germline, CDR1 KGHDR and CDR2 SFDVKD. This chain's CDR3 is CATSDVGPGAGTNEQFF.

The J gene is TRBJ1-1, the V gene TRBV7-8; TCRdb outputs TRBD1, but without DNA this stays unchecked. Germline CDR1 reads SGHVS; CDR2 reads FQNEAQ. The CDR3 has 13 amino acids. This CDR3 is CASSGRGDTEAFF.

CDR3: CASSSPRAQRPPRLHSYNSPLHF. The chain uses TRBV5-1 and TRBJ1-6. CDR1 is SGHRS and CDR2 is YFSETQ in the germline V gene. The CDR3 loop spans 23 amino acids.

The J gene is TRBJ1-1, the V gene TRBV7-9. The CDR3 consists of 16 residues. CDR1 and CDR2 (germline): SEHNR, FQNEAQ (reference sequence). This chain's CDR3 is CASSFGLSLPHTEAFF. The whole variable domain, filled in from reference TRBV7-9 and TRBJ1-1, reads DTGVSQNPRHKITKRGQNVTFRCDPISEHNRLYWYRQTLGQGPEFLTYFQNEAQLEKSRLLSDRFSAERPKGSFSTLEIQRTEQGDSAMYLCASSFGLSLPHTEAFFGQGTRLTVV.

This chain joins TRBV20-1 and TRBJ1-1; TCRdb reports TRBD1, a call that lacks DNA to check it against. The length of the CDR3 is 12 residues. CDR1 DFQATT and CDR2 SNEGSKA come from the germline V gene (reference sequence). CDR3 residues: CSSFGGRTEAFF.

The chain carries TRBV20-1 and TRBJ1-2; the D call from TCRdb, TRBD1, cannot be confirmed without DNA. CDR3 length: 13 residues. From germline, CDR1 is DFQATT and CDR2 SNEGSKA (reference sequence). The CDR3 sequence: CSALRDSRSGYTF.

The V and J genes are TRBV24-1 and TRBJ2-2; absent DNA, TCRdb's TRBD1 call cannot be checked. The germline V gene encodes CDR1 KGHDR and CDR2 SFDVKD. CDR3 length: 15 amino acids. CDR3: CATSDATGNTGELFF.